This T cell receptor beta chain originates from a study of neoadjuvant anti-PD-1 for oral cavity cancer. Sample time point: after neoadjuvant nivolumab, at surgical resection. These newly diagnosed stage II-IVA oral cavity squamous cell carcinoma patients had no prior systemic or radiation treatment. TCRdb's copy holds only in-frame clones and misses some; the assay was immunoSEQ multiplex PCR. The sample holds approximately 13,000 clones, approximately 74% seen once. In germline, CDR1 is MNHEY, CDR2 SVGAGI. The CDR3 extends over 16 amino acids. The V segment lost 4 bases and the J segment 1 base; nucleotides outside the gene matches: 4.

The sequence was collected from a person aged 40 to 85 with oral cavity squamous cell carcinoma. The source material was PBMCs, sampled after nivolumab (anti-PD-1) treatment. This chain links TRBV6-5 with TRBJ2-5, with TRBD2 identical over 12 bases. The CDR3 nucleotides read TGTGCCAGCAGTTCGGGACTAGCGGGTTCCCAAGAGACCCAGTACTTC. This gives the protein CASSSGLAGSQETQYF.